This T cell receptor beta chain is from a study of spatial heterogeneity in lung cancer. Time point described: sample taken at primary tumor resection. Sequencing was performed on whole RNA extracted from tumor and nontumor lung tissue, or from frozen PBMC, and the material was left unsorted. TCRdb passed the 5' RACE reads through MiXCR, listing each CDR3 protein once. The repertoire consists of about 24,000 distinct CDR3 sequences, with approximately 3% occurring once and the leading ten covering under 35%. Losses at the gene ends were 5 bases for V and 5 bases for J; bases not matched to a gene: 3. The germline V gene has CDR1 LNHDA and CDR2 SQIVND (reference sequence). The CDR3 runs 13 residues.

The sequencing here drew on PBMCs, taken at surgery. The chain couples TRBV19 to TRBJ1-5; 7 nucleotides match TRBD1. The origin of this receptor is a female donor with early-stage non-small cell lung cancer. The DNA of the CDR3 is TGTGCCAGTAGTTGGCAGGGGGATCAGCCCCAGCATTTT. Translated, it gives CASSWQGDQPQHF.